These T cell receptor beta chains were read from a single sample in a study of a mutant IDH1 vaccine in newly diagnosed glioma. The antigens these receptors bind are not known. Clones were sequenced by immunoSEQ multiplex PCR, and TCRdb holds only the in-frame ones, with some missing. The repertoire has about 36,000 clones, roughly 80% of them found once; the top ten carry about 14%. The material sequenced was peripheral blood mononuclear cells (PBMCs), taken from a glioma patient whose treatment included an IDH1 peptide vaccine. These receptors all stem from a woman in her twenties or thirties with glioma. Some clones in this sample may be carry-over from other donors' samples. Each CDR3 is given with its conserved first and last residue. The D gene is left open where the match is weak. Only part of the rows carry a size: once, few, many, or a class if the clone is expanded.

j_gene | abundance | len | d_gene | v_gene | CDR3nt | CDR3aa
TRBJ1-1 | few | 13 | NA | TRBV7-9 | TGTGCCAGCAGCTTCCAAGGGGGACCTGAAGCTTTCTTT | CASSFQGGPEAFF
TRBJ1-1 | NA | 16 | NA | TRBV2 | TGTGCCAGCAGTGACGGGGGGGCGTATTTGAACACTGAAGCTTTCTTT | CASSDGGAYLNTEAFF
TRBJ1-1 | NA | 14 | NA | TRBV5-1 | TGCGCCAGCAGCTGGGGGAAGGCGAACACTGAAGCTTTCTTT | CASSWGKANTEAFF
TRBJ1-2 | NA | 14 | NA | TRBV6-1 | TGTGCCAGCAGTGCCCTCCGGACGGATTATGGCTACACCTTC | CASSALRTDYGYTF
TRBJ1-4 | few | 13 | TRBD1 | TRBV29-1 | TGCAGCGTTGTCCGGGACAGTGGTGAAAAACTGTTTTTT | CSVVRDSGEKLFF
TRBJ1-3 | once | 15 | TRBD1 | TRBV9 | TGTGCCAGCAGCGTAGAGACAGGGGCTGGAAACACCATATATTTT | CASSVETGAGNTIYF
TRBJ2-2 | NA | 13 | NA | TRBV29-1 | TGCAGTCTCCAGGAGACGAACACCGGGGAGCTGTTTTTT | CSLQETNTGELFF
TRBJ2-7 | once | 13 | NA | TRBV6-5 | TGTGCCAGCAGTTACTCGATGAGCCACGAGCAGTACTTC | CASSYSMSHEQYF
TRBJ1-1 | NA | 13 | NA | TRBV19 | TGTGCCAGTAGCGTGGGGCCCCGAACTGAAGCTTTCTTT | CASSVGPRTEAFF
TRBJ2-2 | NA | 15 | TRBD1 | TRBV19 | TGTGCCAGTAGTAGGGGACAGGGGAAGACCGGGGAGCTGTTTTTT | CASSRGQGKTGELFF
TRBJ1-5 | few | 13 | NA | TRBV7-9 | TGTGCCAGCAGCTTAACCAGCAATCAGCCCCAGCATTTT | CASSLTSNQPQHF
TRBJ2-2 | NA | 16 | TRBD2 | TRBV6-4 | TGTGCCAGCAGTGAAGAACTAGCGGGAGCCACCGGGGAGCTGTTTTTT | CASSEELAGATGELFF
TRBJ2-5 | few | 15 | NA | TRBV30 | TGTGCCTGGAGTGTAGGGGGTCGGGTTGGGGAGACCCAGTACTTC | CAWSVGGRVGETQYF
TRBJ2-5 | NA | 15 | TRBD1 | TRBV11-3 | TGTGCCAGCAGCTCCGGACAGGTGGGAAAAGAGACCCAGTACTTC | CASSSGQVGKETQYF
TRBJ2-7 | NA | 14 | TRBD1 | TRBV2 | TGTGCCAGCAGCCTTGGGACAGGGAGGTATGAGCAGTACTTC | CASSLGTGRYEQYF
TRBJ2-7 | NA | 11 | NA | TRBV7-9 | TGTGCCAGCAGCTTCTCCTACGAGCAGTACTTC | CASSFSYEQYF
TRBJ2-2 | NA | 15 | NA | TRBV10-3 | TGTGCCATCAGTGAGTCAACCGTCAACACCGGGGAGCTGTTTTTT | CAISESTVNTGELFF
TRBJ1-1 | NA | 12 | NA | TRBV5-6 | TGTGCCAGCAGCTTAGGGAGAACTGAAGCTTTCTTT | CASSLGRTEAFF
TRBJ2-7 | NA | 14 | NA | TRBV30 | TGTGCCTGGGAGACCGGGACTCCCGCCCACGAGCAGTACTTC | CAWETGTPAHEQYF
TRBJ2-7 | NA | 15 | TRBD2 | TRBV6-1 | TGTGCCAGCACCCTCCGGACTAGCGGGAAAGACGAGCAGTACTTC | CASTLRTSGKDEQYF
TRBJ1-4 | NA | 18 | NA | TRBV9 | TGTGCCAGCAGCTTCACCACCCCCCACAAGGAGAGGAATGAAAAACTGTTTTTT | CASSFTTPHKERNEKLFF
TRBJ2-5 | NA | 13 | NA | TRBV7-7 | TGTGCTAGCAGCTTAAACGCGGGACAGACCCAGTACTTC | CASSLNAGQTQYF
TRBJ2-3 | NA | 18 | TRBD1 | TRBV28 | TGTGCCAGCAGTGGGGACAAGGTGGTACAGGGGGTGGCAGATACGCAGTATTTT | CASSGDKVVQGVADTQYF
TRBJ2-1 | NA | 15 | TRBD2 | TRBV7-2 | TGTGCCAGCAGCCGCCGGGTAGCGGGAGAGGGTGAGCAGTTCTTC | CASSRRVAGEGEQFF
TRBJ1-2 | NA | 16 | TRBD1 | TRBV27 | TGTGCCAGCAGTTCCAACAGGGGGCGATTGAACTATGGCTACACCTTC | CASSSNRGRLNYGYTF
TRBJ2-1 | NA | 15 | TRBD2 | TRBV6-1 | TGTGCCAGCAGTGAAAGGACTAGCGGCTACAATGAGCAGTTCTTC | CASSERTSGYNEQFF
TRBJ2-1 | NA | 18 | TRBD2 | TRBV19 | TGTGCCAGTACCGGGAGGCCAGCGGGAGGCCTTTCGGACAATGAGCAGTTCTTC | CASTGRPAGGLSDNEQFF
TRBJ1-1 | NA | 16 | TRBD1 | TRBV5-8 | TGTGCCAGCAGCGGCCAACGGGGACAGGGACACACTGAAGCTTTCTTT | CASSGQRGQGHTEAFF